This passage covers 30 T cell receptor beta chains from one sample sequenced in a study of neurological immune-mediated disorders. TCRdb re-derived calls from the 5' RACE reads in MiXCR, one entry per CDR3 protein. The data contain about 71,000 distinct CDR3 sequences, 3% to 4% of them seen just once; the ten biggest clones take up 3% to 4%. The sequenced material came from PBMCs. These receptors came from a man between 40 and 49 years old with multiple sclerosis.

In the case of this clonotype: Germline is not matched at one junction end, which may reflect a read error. This chain's CDR3 is CASSLMGSNKTQNF. The CDR3 bases are TGTGCCAGCAGCCTTATGGGCAGCAATAAGACCCAGAATTTT. The rearrangement links TRBV5-6 to TRBJ1-5, with D hard to call. The CDR3 extends over 14 amino acids. In germline, CDR1 is SGHDT, CDR2 YYEEEE. Using reference TRBV5-6 and TRBJ1-5 for the parts outside the CDR3, the full variable domain is DAGVTQSPTHLIKTRGQQVTLRCSPKSGHDTVSWYQQALGQGPQFIFQYYEEEERQRGNFPDRFSGHQFPNYSSELNVNALLLGDSALYLCASSLMGSNKTQNFGDGTRLSIL.

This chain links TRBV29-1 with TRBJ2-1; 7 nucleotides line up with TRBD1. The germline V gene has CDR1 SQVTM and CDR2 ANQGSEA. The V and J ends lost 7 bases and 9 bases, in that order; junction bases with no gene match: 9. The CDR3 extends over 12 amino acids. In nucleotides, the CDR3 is TGCAGCGGCGAGACAGGGTTTGGTGAGCAGTTCTTC. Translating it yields CSGETGFGEQFF.

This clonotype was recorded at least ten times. CDR3 region: CASSLGTGGDSPLHF. In DNA form, the CDR3 reads TGCGCCAGCAGCTTAGGGACAGGGGGAGATTCACCCCTCCACTTT. The chain employs TRBV5-1 and TRBJ1-6, with TRBD1 matching 11 bases. The CDR3 loop spans 15 amino acids. Trimming removed 2 bases from V and 8 bases from J; junction bases left unmatched: 3. In germline, CDR1 is SGHRS, CDR2 YFSETQ.

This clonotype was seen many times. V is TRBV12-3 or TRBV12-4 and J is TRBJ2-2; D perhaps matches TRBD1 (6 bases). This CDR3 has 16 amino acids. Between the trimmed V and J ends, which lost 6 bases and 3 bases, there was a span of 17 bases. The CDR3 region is CASSPENYRDTGELFF. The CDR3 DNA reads TGTGCCAGCAGCCCGGAAAACTACAGGGACACCGGGGAGCTGTTTTTT.

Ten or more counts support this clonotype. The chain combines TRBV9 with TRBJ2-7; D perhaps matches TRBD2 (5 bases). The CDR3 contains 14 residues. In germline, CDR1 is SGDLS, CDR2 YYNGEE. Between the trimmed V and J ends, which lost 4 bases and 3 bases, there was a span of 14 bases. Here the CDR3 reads CASSQDSTVYEQYF. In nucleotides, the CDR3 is TGTGCCAGCAGCCAGGACTCGACCGTCTACGAGCAGTACTTC.

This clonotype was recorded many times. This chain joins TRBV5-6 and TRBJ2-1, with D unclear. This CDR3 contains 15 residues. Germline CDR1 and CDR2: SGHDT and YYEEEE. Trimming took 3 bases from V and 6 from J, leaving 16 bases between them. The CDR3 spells CASSSWGLPVNEQFF. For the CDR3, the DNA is TGTGCCAGCAGCTCTTGGGGATTGCCGGTCAATGAGCAGTTCTTC.

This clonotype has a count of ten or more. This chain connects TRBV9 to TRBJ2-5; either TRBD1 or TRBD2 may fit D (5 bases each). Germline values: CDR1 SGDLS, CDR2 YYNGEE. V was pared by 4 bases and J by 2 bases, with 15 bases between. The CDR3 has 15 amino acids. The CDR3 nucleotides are TGTGCCAGCAGCCCTAATCCGGGACCTCAAGAGACCCAGTACTTC. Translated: CASSPNPGPQETQYF.

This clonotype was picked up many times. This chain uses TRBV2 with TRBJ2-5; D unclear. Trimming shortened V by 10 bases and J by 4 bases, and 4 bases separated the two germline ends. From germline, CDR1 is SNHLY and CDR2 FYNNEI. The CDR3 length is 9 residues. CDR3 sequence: CAIGETQYF. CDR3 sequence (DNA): TGTGCCATCGGAGAGACCCAGTACTTC.

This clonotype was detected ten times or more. Here the CDR3 reads CASGLVPWGREQFF. CDR3 nucleotides: TGTGCTAGTGGTTTGGTTCCTTGGGGGCGAGAGCAGTTCTTC. The chain combines TRBV12-5 with TRBJ2-1, with D possibly TRBD1 on 6 matching bases. The CDR3 runs 14 residues. Germline V CDR1 and CDR2: LGHNT, FRNRAP. Trimming took 0 bases from V and 10 from J, leaving 13 bases between them.

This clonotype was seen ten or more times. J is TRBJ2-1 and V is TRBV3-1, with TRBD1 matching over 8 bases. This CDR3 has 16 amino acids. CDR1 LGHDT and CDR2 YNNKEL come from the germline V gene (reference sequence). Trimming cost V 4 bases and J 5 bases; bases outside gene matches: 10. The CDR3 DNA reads TGTGCCAGCAGCCCAGCCGGGACAGGTGCTAACAATGAGCAGTTCTTC. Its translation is CASSPAGTGANNEQFF.

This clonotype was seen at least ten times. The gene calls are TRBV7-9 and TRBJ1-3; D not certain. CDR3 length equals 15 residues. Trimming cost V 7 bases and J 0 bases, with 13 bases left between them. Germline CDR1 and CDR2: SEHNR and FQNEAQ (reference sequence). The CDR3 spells CASTPDRNSGNTIYF. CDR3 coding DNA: TGTGCCAGCACCCCGGACCGCAACTCTGGAAACACCATATATTTT.

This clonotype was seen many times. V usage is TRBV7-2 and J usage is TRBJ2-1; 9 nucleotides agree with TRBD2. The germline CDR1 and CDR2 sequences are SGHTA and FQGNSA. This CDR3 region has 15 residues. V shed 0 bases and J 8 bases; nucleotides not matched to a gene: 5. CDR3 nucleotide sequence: TGTGCCAGCAGCTTAGCTAGCGGGGGCCTATATGAGCAGTTCTTC. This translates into CASSLASGGLYEQFF.

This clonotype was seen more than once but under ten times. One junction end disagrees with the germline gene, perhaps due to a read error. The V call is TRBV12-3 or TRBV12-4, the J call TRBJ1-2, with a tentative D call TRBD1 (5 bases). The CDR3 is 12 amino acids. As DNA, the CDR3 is TGTGACAGCAGCATTAGGGTAGGGACGGACACCTTC. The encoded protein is CDSSIRVGTDTF.

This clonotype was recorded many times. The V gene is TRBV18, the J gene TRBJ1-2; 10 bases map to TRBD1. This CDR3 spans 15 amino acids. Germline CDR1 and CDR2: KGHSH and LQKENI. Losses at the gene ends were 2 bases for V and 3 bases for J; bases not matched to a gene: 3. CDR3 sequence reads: CASSPTGTGDYGYTF. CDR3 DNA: TGTGCCAGCTCACCAACCGGGACAGGGGACTATGGCTACACCTTC.

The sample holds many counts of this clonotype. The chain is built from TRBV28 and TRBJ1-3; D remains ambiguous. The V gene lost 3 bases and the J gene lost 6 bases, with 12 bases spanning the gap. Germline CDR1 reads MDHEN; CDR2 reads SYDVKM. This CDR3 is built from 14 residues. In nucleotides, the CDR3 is TGTGCCAGCAGTTTCCTCGGAGCCCTAAACACCATATATTTT. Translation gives CASSFLGALNTIYF.

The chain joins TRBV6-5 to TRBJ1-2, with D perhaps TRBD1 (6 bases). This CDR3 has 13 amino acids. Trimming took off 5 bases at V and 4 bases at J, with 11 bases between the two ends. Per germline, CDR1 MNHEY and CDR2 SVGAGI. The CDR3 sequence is CASSPDSIYGYTF. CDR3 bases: TGTGCCAGCAGTCCGGACAGTATCTATGGCTACACCTTC.

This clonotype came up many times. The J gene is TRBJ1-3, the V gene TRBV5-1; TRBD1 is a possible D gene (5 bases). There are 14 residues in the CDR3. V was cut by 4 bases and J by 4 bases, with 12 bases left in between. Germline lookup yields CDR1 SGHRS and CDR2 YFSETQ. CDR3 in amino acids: CASSLGDVGNTIYF. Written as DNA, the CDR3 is TGCGCCAGCAGCCTAGGGGATGTCGGAAACACCATATATTTT. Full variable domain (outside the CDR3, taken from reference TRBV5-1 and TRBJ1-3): KAGVTQTPRYLIKTRGQQVTLSCSPISGHRSVSWYQQTPGQGLQFLFEYFSETQRNKGNFPGRFSGRQFSNSRSEMNVSTLELGDSALYLCASSLGDVGNTIYFGEGSWLTVV.

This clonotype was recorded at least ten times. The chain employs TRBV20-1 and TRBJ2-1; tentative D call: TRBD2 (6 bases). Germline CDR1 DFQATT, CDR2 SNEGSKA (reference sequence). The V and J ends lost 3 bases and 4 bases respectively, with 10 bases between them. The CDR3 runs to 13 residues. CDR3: CSASGSGYNEQFF. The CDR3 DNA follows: TGCAGTGCTAGCGGGAGTGGGTACAATGAGCAGTTCTTC.

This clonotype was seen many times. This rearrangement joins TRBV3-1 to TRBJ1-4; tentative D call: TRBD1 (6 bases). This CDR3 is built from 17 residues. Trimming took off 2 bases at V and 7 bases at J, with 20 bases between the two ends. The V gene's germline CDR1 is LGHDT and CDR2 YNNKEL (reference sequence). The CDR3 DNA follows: TGTGCCAGCAGCCAACTGCCCGGGGGGCCCGGCGGTGAAAAACTGTTTTTT. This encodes CASSQLPGGPGGEKLFF.

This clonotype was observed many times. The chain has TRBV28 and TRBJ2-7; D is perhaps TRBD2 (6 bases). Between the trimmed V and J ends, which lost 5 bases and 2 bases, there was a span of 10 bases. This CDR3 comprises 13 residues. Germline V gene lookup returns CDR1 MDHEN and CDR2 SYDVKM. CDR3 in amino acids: CASSAGGTYEQYF. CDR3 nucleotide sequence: TGTGCCAGCAGTGCCGGGGGAACCTACGAGCAGTACTTC. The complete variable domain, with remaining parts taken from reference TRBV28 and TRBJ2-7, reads DVKVTQSSRYLVKRTGEKVFLECVQDMDHENMFWYRQDPGLGLRLIYFSYDVKMKEKGDIPEGYSVSREKKERFSLILESASTNQTSMYLCASSAGGTYEQYFGPGTRLTVT.

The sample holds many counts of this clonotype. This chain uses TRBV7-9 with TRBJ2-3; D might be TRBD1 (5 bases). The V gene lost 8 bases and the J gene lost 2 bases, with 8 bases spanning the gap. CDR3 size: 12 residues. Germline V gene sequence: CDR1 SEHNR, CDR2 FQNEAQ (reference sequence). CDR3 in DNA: TGTGCCAGCGGGGCCCACACAGATACGCAGTATTTT. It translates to CASGAHTDTQYF.

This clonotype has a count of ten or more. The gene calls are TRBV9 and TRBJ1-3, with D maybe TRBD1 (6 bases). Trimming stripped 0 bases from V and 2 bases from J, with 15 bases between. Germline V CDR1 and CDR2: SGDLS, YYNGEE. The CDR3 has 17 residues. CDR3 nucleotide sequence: TGTGCCAGCAGCGTAGCTTGGGGGACAAGTCCTGGAAACACCATATATTTT. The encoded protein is CASSVAWGTSPGNTIYF.

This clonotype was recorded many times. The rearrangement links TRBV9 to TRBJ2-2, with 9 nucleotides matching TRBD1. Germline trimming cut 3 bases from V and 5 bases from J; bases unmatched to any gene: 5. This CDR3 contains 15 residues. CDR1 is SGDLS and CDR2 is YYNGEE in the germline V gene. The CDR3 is CASSAGTGRTGELFF. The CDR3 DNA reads TGTGCCAGCAGCGCTGGGACAGGGAGAACCGGGGAGCTGTTTTTT.

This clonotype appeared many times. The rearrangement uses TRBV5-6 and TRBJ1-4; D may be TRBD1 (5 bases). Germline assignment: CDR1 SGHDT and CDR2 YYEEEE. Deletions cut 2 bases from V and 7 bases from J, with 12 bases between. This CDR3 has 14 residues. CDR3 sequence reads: CASSFGAASEKLFF. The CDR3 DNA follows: TGTGCCAGCAGCTTTGGGGCCGCATCTGAAAAACTGTTTTTT. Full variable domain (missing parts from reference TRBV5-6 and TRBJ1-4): DAGVTQSPTHLIKTRGQQVTLRCSPKSGHDTVSWYQQALGQGPQFIFQYYEEEERQRGNFPDRFSGHQFPNYSSELNVNALLLGDSALYLCASSFGAASEKLFFGSGTQLSVL.

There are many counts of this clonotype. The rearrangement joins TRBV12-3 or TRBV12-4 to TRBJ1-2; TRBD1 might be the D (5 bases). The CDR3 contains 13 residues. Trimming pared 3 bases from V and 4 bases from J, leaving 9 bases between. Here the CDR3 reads CASSFDSRYGYTF. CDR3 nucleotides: TGTGCCAGCAGTTTCGACAGCCGCTATGGCTACACCTTC.

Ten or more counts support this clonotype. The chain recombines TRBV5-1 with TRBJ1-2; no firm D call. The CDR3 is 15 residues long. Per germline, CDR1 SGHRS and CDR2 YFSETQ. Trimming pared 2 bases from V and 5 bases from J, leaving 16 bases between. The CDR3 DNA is TGCGCCAGCAGCTTCAACCCACTTGAGGGATATGGCTACACCTTC. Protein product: CASSFNPLEGYGYTF.

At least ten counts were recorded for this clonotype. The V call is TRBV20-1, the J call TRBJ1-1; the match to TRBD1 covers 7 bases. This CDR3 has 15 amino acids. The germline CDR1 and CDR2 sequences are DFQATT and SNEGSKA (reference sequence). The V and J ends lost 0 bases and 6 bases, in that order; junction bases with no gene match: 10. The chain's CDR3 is CSARDRRLGQSEAFF. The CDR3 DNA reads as TGCAGTGCTAGAGACCGTCGATTGGGACAGTCTGAAGCTTTCTTT.

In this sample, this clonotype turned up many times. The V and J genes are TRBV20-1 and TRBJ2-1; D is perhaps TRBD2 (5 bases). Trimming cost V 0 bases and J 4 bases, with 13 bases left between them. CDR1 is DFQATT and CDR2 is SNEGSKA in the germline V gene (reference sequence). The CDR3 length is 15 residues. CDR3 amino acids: CSARERVGLYNEQFF. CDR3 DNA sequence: TGCAGTGCTAGAGAAAGGGTCGGACTTTACAATGAGCAGTTCTTC.

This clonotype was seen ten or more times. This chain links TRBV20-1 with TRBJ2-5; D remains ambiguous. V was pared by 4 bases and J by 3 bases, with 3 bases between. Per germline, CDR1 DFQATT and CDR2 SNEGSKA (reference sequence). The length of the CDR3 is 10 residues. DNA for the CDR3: TGCAGTGCTAACGAAGAGACCCAGTACTTC. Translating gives CSANEETQYF.

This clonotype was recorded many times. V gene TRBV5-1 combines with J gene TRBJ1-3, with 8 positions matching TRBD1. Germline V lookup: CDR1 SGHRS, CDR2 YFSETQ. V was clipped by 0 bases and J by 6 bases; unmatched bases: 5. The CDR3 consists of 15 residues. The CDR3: CASSLGTGQENTIYF. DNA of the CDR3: TGCGCCAGCAGCTTGGGGACAGGGCAGGAAAACACCATATATTTT. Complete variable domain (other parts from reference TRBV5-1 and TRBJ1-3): KAGVTQTPRYLIKTRGQQVTLSCSPISGHRSVSWYQQTPGQGLQFLFEYFSETQRNKGNFPGRFSGRQFSNSRSEMNVSTLELGDSALYLCASSLGTGQENTIYFGEGSWLTVV.